This T cell receptor beta chain is drawn from a study of Ad26.COV2.S vaccination and SARS-CoV-2 variants. Germline V gene data show CDR1 as MNHEY and CDR2 as SVGEGT. This CDR3 has 14 amino acids. Deletions cut 4 bases from V and 4 bases from J, with 11 bases between. Sequencing was performed with immunoSEQ multiplex PCR; in TCRdb, only in-frame clones are kept and a portion is missing. The sample has about 350,000 clones, 92% seen once; the top ten hold 3% to 5%. Details on this clone: Antigen unknown.

Broader study findings: Participants given vaccine showed non-spike TCR breadth similar to that of placebo recipients. The authors reported substantial breadth in spike-specific CD8+ and CD4+ T cell responses after vaccination.

The TCR originated in a human donor who had recovered from COVID-19. Here the sequenced sample was peripheral blood, taken after recovery from COVID-19. V and J are TRBV6-2 or TRBV6-3 and TRBJ1-5; the D is unclear. The CDR3, as DNA: TGTGCCAGCAGTTGGAGGCCAAAGAATCAGCCCCAGCATTTT. It translates to CASSWRPKNQPQHF.